What follows are 15 T cell receptor beta chains derived from one specimen sequenced in a study of lymphopenia after photon versus proton radiotherapy (dated by TCRdb to the late 2010s). The library was produced with the immunoSEQ multiplex PCR assay. TCRdb's version of the immuneACCESS table is confined to in-frame rearrangements and falls short of the full clone set. An unresolved V gene accounts for under half of the shortfall where checked; the remainder is of unknown origin. This sample lists approximately 65,000 clones; roughly 93% were detected once. Roughly 3% of the sample is held by the ten biggest clonotypes. Sample: peripheral blood, taken from a patient treated with photon-based radiotherapy. These receptor sequences come from an older woman with pancreatic cancer.

This chain connects TRBV7-9 to TRBJ1-2; D not resolved. V was pared by 7 bases and J by 7 bases, with 13 bases between. The CDR3 runs 12 residues. Per germline, CDR1 SEHNR and CDR2 FQNEAQ (reference sequence). Here the CDR3 DNA reads TGTGCCAGCACAAAACTAGGCCTTGGCTACACCTTC. Translated, it gives CASTKLGLGYTF.

This sequence joins TRBV27 and TRBJ1-1, with D possibly being TRBD1 (6 bases). The CDR3 runs to 13 residues. The germline V gene has CDR1 MNHEY and CDR2 SMNVEV (reference sequence). V dropped 6 bases and J dropped 7 bases, with 15 bases sitting between them. CDR3 sequence: CASRSTGLGEAFF. The CDR3 DNA follows: TGTGCCAGCAGATCGACAGGTTTGGGTGAAGCTTTCTTT.

This chain uses TRBV5-1 with TRBJ2-3; 13 bases are a match to TRBD2. Germline CDR1 and CDR2: SGHRS and YFSETQ. Trimming removed 3 bases from V and 4 bases from J; junction bases left unmatched: 8. This CDR3 spans 17 amino acids. CDR3 in amino acids: CASSSGTSGTGADTQYF. The CDR3 nucleotides read TGCGCCAGCAGCTCCGGGACTAGCGGGACGGGCGCAGATACGCAGTATTTT.

The rearrangement joins TRBV28 to TRBJ2-7; the D gene is possibly TRBD1 (6 bases). The CDR3 covers 12 residues. The germline gives CDR1 MDHEN, CDR2 SYDVKM. The V gene lost 5 bases and the J gene lost 6 bases, with 11 bases spanning the gap. CDR3 loop: CASSPGVGEQYF. Written as DNA, the CDR3 is TGTGCCAGCAGTCCAGGGGTCGGCGAGCAGTACTTC.

The V gene is TRBV14, the J gene TRBJ2-1; 10 bases line up with TRBD2. The CDR3 is 15 residues long. The germline V gene encodes CDR1 SGHDN and CDR2 FVKESK. The junction had 5 bases not matched to a gene; V was cut back by 3 bases and J by 6 bases. The CDR3 spells CASSQLAGVGNEQFF. The CDR3 coding sequence is TGTGCCAGCAGCCAGCTAGCGGGAGTCGGCAATGAGCAGTTCTTC.

The CDR3 sequence: CASSFGWDNEQFF. The CDR3 DNA sequence: TGCGCCAGCAGTTTTGGCTGGGACAATGAGCAGTTCTTC. V gene TRBV10-2 combines with J gene TRBJ2-1; D is undetermined. Trimming stripped 5 bases from V and 5 bases from J, with 10 bases between. This CDR3 contains 13 residues. The germline V gene encodes CDR1 WSHSY and CDR2 SAAADI.

Note on this clone: The junction departs from germline at one end; a sequencing error may be responsible. This sequence joins TRBV7-2 and TRBJ1-2; TRBD1 might be the D (5 bases). Germline CDR1 and CDR2: SGHTA and FQGNSA. The CDR3 runs to 14 residues. Here the CDR3 DNA reads TGTGCCAGCAGCGGACCGTTGGGGAGTTCGGGACTTTTATTC. Translation: CASSGPLGSSGLLF.

CDR3 nucleotides: TGTGCCAGCAGGCCTACTAGCGGGAGAAACAGTGAGCAGTTCTTC. It translates to CASRPTSGRNSEQFF. V gene TRBV7-8 combines with J gene TRBJ2-1; 11 bases are a match to TRBD2. This CDR3 comprises 15 residues. Per the germline V gene, CDR1 is SGHVS and CDR2 is FQNEAQ. The ends lost 6 bases at V and 9 bases at J; junction bases unmatched: 10.

The chain recombines TRBV5-5 with TRBJ2-5; 10 bases are shared with TRBD2. Germline V lookup: CDR1 SGHKS, CDR2 YYEKEE (reference sequence). The CDR3 covers 17 residues. The V gene end was trimmed by 6 bases and the J gene end by 5 bases; junction bases not matched to a gene: 16. CDR3 in amino acids: CASTLNPLAGVPETQYF. As DNA, the CDR3 is TGTGCCAGCACCCTAAACCCCCTAGCGGGAGTCCCCGAGACCCAGTACTTC.

This chain links TRBV7-2 with TRBJ2-5; 14 bases match TRBD2. The germline gives CDR1 SGHTA, CDR2 FQGNSA. The V segment lost 5 bases and the J segment 5 bases; nucleotides outside the gene matches: 7. This CDR3 region has 16 residues. The CDR3 DNA reads as TGTGCCAGCAGCACACGGACTAGCGGGAGGTTGGAGACCCAGTACTTC. Translating gives CASSTRTSGRLETQYF.

The chain uses TRBV28 and TRBJ2-7; 7 nucleotides agree with TRBD1. The CDR3 is made up of 16 amino acids. V was clipped by 6 bases and J by 5 bases; unmatched bases: 16. CDR1 and CDR2 from the germline V gene are MDHEN and SYDVKM. The CDR3 coding sequence is TGTGCCAGCAGCTACCAAGGGGGCCCCGTCGTGGACGAGCAGTACTTC. Translated: CASSYQGGPVVDEQYF.

The V and J genes are TRBV9 and TRBJ1-6; TRBD1 might be the D (6 bases). The length of the CDR3 is 14 residues. Trimming left V 3 bases short and J 3 bases short, with 7 bases between. Germline CDR1 and CDR2: SGDLS and YYNGEE. Here the CDR3 reads CASSGTDYNSPLHF. CDR3 bases: TGTGCCAGCAGCGGGACAGACTATAATTCACCCCTCCACTTT.

V usage is TRBV19 and J usage is TRBJ1-2; 7 bases agree with TRBD1. CDR1 LNHDA and CDR2 SQIVND come from the germline V gene (reference sequence). V was clipped by 7 bases and J by 4 bases; unmatched bases: 9. The CDR3 covers 14 residues. The CDR3 DNA is TGTGCCAGTATTGGGCCCGGGACAGTCTATGGCTACACCTTC. It encodes CASIGPGTVYGYTF.

V is TRBV5-1 and J is TRBJ2-2, with D possibly called TRBD1 or TRBD2 (5 bases each). The CDR3 covers 14 residues. Germline V gene lookup returns CDR1 SGHRS and CDR2 YFSETQ. V was cut by 0 bases and J by 7 bases, with 10 bases left in between. The CDR3 nucleotides are TGCGCCAGCAGCTTGGAGTTGGGGGTCGGGGAGCTGTTTTTT. Residues: CASSLELGVGELFF.

In this sample, this clone turned up once. J is TRBJ2-3 and V is TRBV5-1, with 7 nucleotides matching TRBD1. V lost 4 bases to trimming and J lost 3 bases; unmatched junction nucleotides: 5. The CDR3 contains 14 residues. Germline CDR1 SGHRS, CDR2 YFSETQ. CDR3 protein: CASSPGQRTDTQYF. CDR3 sequence (DNA): TGCGCCAGCAGCCCGGGACAGCGAACAGATACGCAGTATTTT.